This T cell receptor beta chain was sequenced during a study of cytomegalovirus exposure and HLA in healthy donors. Findings of the study overall: Altogether, more than 150 TCR beta chains were recorded as cytomegalovirus-associated.

Per the germline V gene, CDR1 is KGHSH and CDR2 is LQKENI. This CDR3 has 15 amino acids. The J segment lost 4 bases and the V segment lost 3 bases, leaving 6 bases of the junction unmatched. This clone was counted once. The antigen is undetermined. Repertoires were generated with immunoSEQ multiplex PCR, while TCRdb's copy carries only in-frame clones and drops some. Among 50,000 or so clones, around 94% were seen once, and the ten largest hold roughly 7.1%. This clonotype was obtained from a young woman in good health and CMV-seropositive. Sequencing was performed on PBMCs. The chain joins TRBV18 to TRBJ1-2; 9 bases line up with TRBD1. The CDR3 reads CASSPSDRGVYGYTF. The CDR3 bases are TGTGCCAGCTCACCCTCGGACAGGGGCGTCTATGGCTACACCTTC. The full variable domain, in which reference TRBV18 and TRBJ1-2 provide the parts outside the CDR3, is NAGVMQNPRHLVRRRGQEARLRCSPMKGHSHVYWYRQLPEEGLKFMVYLQKENIIDESGMPKERFSAEFPKEGPSILRIQQVVRGDSAAYFCASSPSDRGVYGYTFGSGTRLTVV.